This record covers a single TCR beta chain. The antigen remains undetermined. This sample is part of a study of Tregs in tolerant kidney transplant recipients. TCRdb keeps only in-frame clones here, not all; method: immunoSEQ multiplex PCR. Among some 88,000 clones listed, 85% to 95% were seen once. Points from the study as a whole: Few patients were studied, so findings need validation in larger groups.

The CDR3 sequence is 14 residues long. Trimming pared 0 bases from V and 0 bases from J, leaving 5 bases between. Germline V gene data show CDR1 as SEHNR and CDR2 as FQNEAQ (reference sequence). The clonotype originates from a human donor in good health. V and J are TRBV7-9 and TRBJ1-2; D is ambiguous. The sequenced material came from CD8+ T cells from blood. The CDR3 spells CASSLASSNYGYTF. The CDR3 nucleotides are TGTGCCAGCAGCTTAGCTAGTTCTAACTATGGCTACACCTTC.